The entry below gives a single T cell receptor beta chain sequence along with its context. Its antigen remains unidentified. V lost 5 bases to trimming and J lost 0 bases, with 8 bases between them. The germline V gene encodes CDR1 SGHVS and CDR2 FQNEAQ. The CDR3 spans 14 residues. Sequenced by immunoSEQ multiplex PCR; TCRdb stores in-frame clones only, minus some. The table shows 50,000 to 65,000 clones, with around 87% occurring only once. Documented time point: week 23, last vaccination. Vaccine doses each comprised 300 ug of mutant IDH1 20-mer peptide, with topical imiquimod. This sample was included in a study of a mutant IDH1 vaccine in newly diagnosed glioma.

The sequenced sample was PBMCs, obtained from a glioma patient whose treatment included an IDH1 peptide vaccine. J is TRBJ1-3 and V is TRBV7-8; no clear D gene. The sequence was collected from a middle-aged man with glioma. The CDR3 here is CASSPVSSGNTIYF. Written as DNA, the CDR3 is TGTGCCAGCAGCCCAGTGAGCTCTGGAAACACCATATATTTT.